This T cell receptor beta chain was obtained from a study of PD-L1 blockade in urothelial cancer. Looking at the study overall: The patients first took atezolizumab in about 2014, receiving 1,200 mg intravenously every 3 weeks.

Sequenced by immunoSEQ multiplex PCR; TCRdb stores in-frame clones only, minus some. Among 45,000 to 55,000 clones listed, roughly 84% were seen once. This clone was found once. As to time point: pretreatment peripheral blood. For each patient, 1 to 8 samples were obtained, pretreatment and on-treatment. V lost 0 bases to trimming and J lost 5 bases; unmatched junction nucleotides: 1. Germline V gene sequence: CDR1 SGHKS, CDR2 YYEKEE (reference sequence). The CDR3 has 14 amino acids. Sample: PBMCs, taken around atezolizumab (anti-PD-L1) treatment. V gene TRBV5-5 combines with J gene TRBJ1-1; TRBD1 agrees at 10 bases. This TCR was sampled from a man aged 50 to 59 with urothelial cancer. The CDR3 DNA is TGTGCCAGCAGCTTGGGACAGGGGGCAACTGAAGCTTTCTTT. Translated: CASSLGQGATEAFF.